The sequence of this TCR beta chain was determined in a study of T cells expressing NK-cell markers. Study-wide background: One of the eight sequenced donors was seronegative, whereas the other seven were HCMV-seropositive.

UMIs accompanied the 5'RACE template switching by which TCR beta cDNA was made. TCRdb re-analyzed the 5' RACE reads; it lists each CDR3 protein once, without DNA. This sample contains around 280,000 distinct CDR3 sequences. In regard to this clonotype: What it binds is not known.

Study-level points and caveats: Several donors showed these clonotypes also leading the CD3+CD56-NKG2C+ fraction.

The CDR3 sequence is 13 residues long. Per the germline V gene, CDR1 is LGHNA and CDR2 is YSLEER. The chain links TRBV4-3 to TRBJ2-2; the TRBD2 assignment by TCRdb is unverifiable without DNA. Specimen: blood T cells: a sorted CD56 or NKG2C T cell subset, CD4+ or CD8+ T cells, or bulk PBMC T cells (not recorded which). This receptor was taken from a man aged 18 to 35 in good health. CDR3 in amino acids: CASSQVRAGELFF.